The 9 T cell receptor beta chains below were found in one sample sequenced in a study of tumor-infiltrating lymphocytes in localized non-small cell lung cancer. Generated by immunoSEQ multiplex PCR, the TCRdb table keeps only in-frame clones and is missing some. The top ten clones hold over 4.5% of a sample with some 7,800 clones, approximately 80% of them seen once. The sequencing input was lung tumor tissue. These receptors were taken from a human donor with non-small cell lung cancer.

The gene calls are TRBV29-1 and TRBJ2-5; tentatively, D is TRBD1 or TRBD2 (5 bases each). The J call may be incorrect, as the DNA end agrees better with TRBJ2-7. The CDR3 sequence is 13 residues long. CDR1 is SQVTM, CDR2 ANQGSEA, per germline. DNA for the CDR3: TGCAGCGTTGCCGGGACCCCTCGGTCCGAGCAGTACTTC. Its protein product is CSVAGTPRSEQYF.

The chain couples TRBV5-5 to TRBJ1-2, with unresolved D. CDR1 is SGHKS, CDR2 YYEKEE, per germline (reference sequence). This CDR3 region has 17 residues. Trimming pared 3 bases from V and 4 bases from J, leaving 22 bases between. DNA of the CDR3: TGTGCCAGCAGCTCCGGACTCATTCCCTCTAAGAGCTATGGCTACACCTTC. It specifies CASSSGLIPSKSYGYTF.

This clone was recorded only once. V usage is TRBV20-1 and J usage is TRBJ1-2; D remains unclear. Looked up from germline, CDR1 is DFQATT and CDR2 is SNEGSKA (reference sequence). The CDR3 is 10 amino acids. The V end lost 3 bases, the J end lost 8 bases, and 7 bases lay between the germline ends. The CDR3 DNA follows: TGCAGTGCTAGGGTACCCGGCTACACCTTC. Translated: CSARVPGYTF.

This clone has only a few counts. The chain couples TRBV4-3 to TRBJ2-7; D is unclear. The CDR3 is made up of 15 amino acids. CDR1 and CDR2 from the germline V gene are LGHNA and YSLEER. V gave up 3 bases and J gave up 2 bases, with 14 bases separating them. The CDR3 is CASSQVHDITYEQYF. Written as DNA, the CDR3 is TGCGCCAGCAGCCAGGTACACGACATCACCTACGAGCAGTACTTC.

This clone was seen just once. The chain carries TRBV29-1 and TRBJ2-1; 7 nucleotides align to TRBD1. With V trimmed by 7 bases and J by 7 bases, 7 bases remained unmatched. This CDR3 region has 12 residues. The V gene's germline CDR1 is SQVTM and CDR2 ANQGSEA. CDR3 coding DNA: TGCAGCGCCAATAACAGGGGTAATGAGCAGTTCTTC. Its translation: CSANNRGNEQFF.

The CDR3 region has the DNA TGTGCCACCTCGGCGCGGGGACAGGGGGAGTACGAGCAGTACTTC. This codes for CATSARGQGEYEQYF. This chain connects TRBV27 to TRBJ2-7, with 11 bases fitting TRBD1. Germline V gives CDR1 MNHEY, CDR2 SMNVEV (reference sequence). The CDR3 contains 15 residues. V shed 10 bases, J shed 4 bases, and the junction held 12 bases outside the gene matches.

This chain connects TRBV5-1 to TRBJ2-7; D remains unclear. Germline CDR1 is SGHRS and CDR2 is YFSETQ. The CDR3 runs 14 residues. V lost 2 bases and J lost 5, with 14 bases in between. CDR3 DNA: TGCGCCAGCAGCTTAGGGCCCTTGTTGGACGAGCAGTACTTC. Translated, it gives CASSLGPLLDEQYF.

This chain connects TRBV7-2 to TRBJ1-6; weak D call: TRBD1 (6 bases). CDR3 size: 13 residues. The germline gives CDR1 SGHTA, CDR2 FQGNSA. Trimming removed 9 bases from V and 10 bases from J, with 16 bases in between. As DNA, the CDR3 is TGTGCCAGTACTATCACAGGGTTGTCACCCCTCCACTTT. This codes for CASTITGLSPLHF.

J is TRBJ1-1 and V is TRBV27; D perhaps matches TRBD1 (5 bases). This CDR3 comprises 14 residues. V dropped 6 bases and J dropped 1 base, with 12 bases sitting between them. Germline CDR1 is MNHEY and CDR2 is SMNVEV (reference sequence). DNA for the CDR3: TGTGCCAGCAGATATTTGGGGGGGAACACTGAAGCTTTCTTT. This sequence encodes CASRYLGGNTEAFF.